This T cell receptor (beta chain) was documented in a study of cytomegalovirus exposure and HLA in healthy donors. After removal of 5 bases from V and 3 bases from J, the junction contained 6 bases not matched to a gene. The germline V gene has CDR1 SEHNR and CDR2 FQNEAQ (reference sequence). This CDR3 has 16 residues. Use of 60 Vbeta and 13 Jbeta primers characterized the PCR. The assay was immunoSEQ multiplex PCR, and TCRdb's table has in-frame clones only and misses some. The sample contains under 150,000 clones, around 77% of which appear only once. This clone turned up a few times. Its matching antigen is unknown. Study results and caveats: The classifier was said to identify cytomegalovirus status with high specificity and sensitivity.

The sample was PBMCs. The chain links TRBV7-9 to TRBJ2-2; the match to TRBD2 covers 10 bases. This TCR was recovered from a man aged 45-65 years in good health and CMV-seronegative. The CDR3 here is CASSPSGRAYTGELFF. CDR3 DNA: TGTGCCAGCAGCCCAAGCGGGAGGGCCTACACCGGGGAGCTGTTTTTT.